A selection of T cell receptor beta chains follows, all from one sample in a study of blood T cells in healthy people across ages. From the 5' RACE reads, TCRdb called clonotypes with MiXCR, one entry per CDR3 protein. Seen here are 1.4 million or so distinct CDR3 sequences, roughly 43% observed once, and the top ten hold just over 4%. The sample consisted of blood. These receptors came from a woman under 30 in good health. Both conserved end residues are part of each CDR3. The D gene is left open where the match is weak. Expanded clones get a size class; other rows say once, few or many, or leave the size out.

- | many | TRBJ2-7 | TRBV5-1 | TGCGCCAGCAGCTTGGGGGCTCGGGACGGTTCCTACGAGCAGTACTTC | CASSLGARDGSYEQYF
- | - | TRBJ2-1 | TRBV13 | TGTGCCAGCAGCCCAGACTTCCTCTCCTACAATGAGCAGTTCTTC | CASSPDFLSYNEQFF
- | - | TRBJ1-2 | TRBV20-1 | TGCAGTGCTAGCGATGACGGGGCCCCCTATGGCTACACCTTC | CSASDDGAPYGYTF
- | - | TRBJ2-2 | TRBV7-2 | TGTGCCAGCAGCTTGGACAGCCTCACCGGGGAGCTGTTTTTT | CASSLDSLTGELFF
TRBD1 | - | TRBJ1-1 | TRBV7-2 | TGTGCCAGCAGCGTAGTACAGGGGGATATAGCTTTCTTT | CASSVVQGDIAFF
TRBD1 | - | TRBJ2-5 | TRBV28 | TGTGCCAGCAGTGTTTCGGACAGGGGTGAGACCCAGTACTTC | CASSVSDRGETQYF
TRBD1 | - | TRBJ1-1 | TRBV6-4 | TGTGCCAGCAGTGTTGAAGCAGGGGGCCCTGAAGCTTTCTTT | CASSVEAGGPEAFF
TRBD2 | once | TRBJ2-1 | TRBV28 | TGTGCCAGCAGTCCCCCGGGACTAGCGGGACGGCATCCGTACAATGAGCAGTTCTTC | CASSPPGLAGRHPYNEQFF
- | few | TRBJ2-5 | TRBV11-2 | TGTGCCAGCAGCCCCCCAATGTGGGAAGAGACCCAGTACTTC | CASSPPMWEETQYF
- | - | TRBJ2-2 | TRBV4-3 | TGCGCCAGCAGCCAAGTGTCCTCCGGGGAGCTGTTTTTT | CASSQVSSGELFF
- | few | TRBJ2-3 | TRBV12-3/TRBV12-4 | TGTGCCATCCTTCGGAGGGAACGAATAGATACGCAGTATTTT | CAILRRERIDTQYF
- | - | TRBJ1-4 | TRBV6-5 | TGTGCCAGCAGTTACGTCAGTACTGAAAAACTGTTTTTT | CASSYVSTEKLFF
- | - | TRBJ2-3 | TRBV20-1 | TGCAGTGCGGGTCTGGGCTCCGTCGGAGGTACGCAGTATTTT | CSAGLGSVGGTQYF
- | - | TRBJ1-3 | TRBV29-1 | TGCAGCGCCGGGCCTCGAAACACCATATATTTT | CSAGPRNTIYF
TRBD1 | few | TRBJ2-3 | TRBV7-7 | TGTGCTAGCAGCCATTCGACAGGGCGGGATACGCAGTATTTT | CASSHSTGRDTQYF
TRBD2 | - | TRBJ2-3 | TRBV4-1 | TGCGCCAGCAGCCATGAAGGACTAGCGGGGGCCTTCTCTAGCACAGATACGCAGTATTTT | CASSHEGLAGAFSSTDTQYF
TRBD1 | - | TRBJ2-7 | TRBV15 | TGTGCCACCAGCAGGGACAGGGGACTCTCCGAGCAGTACTTC | CATSRDRGLSEQYF
- | few | TRBJ2-7 | TRBV20-1 | TGCAGTGCTGGACCCCCGGGCGGTGAGCAGTACTTC | CSAGPPGGEQYF
TRBD1 | once | TRBJ1-1 | TRBV27 | TGTGCCAGCAGGGACAGGGTGAGCACTGAAGCTTTCTTT | CASRDRVSTEAFF
- | - | TRBJ1-4 | TRBV5-1 | TGCGCCAGCAGCATTTGGACAACTAATGAAAAACTGTTTTTT | CASSIWTTNEKLFF
- | few | TRBJ2-1 | TRBV4-2 | TGTGCCAGCAGCCAAGATAGGCAGGCCTCAAAGCAGTTCTTC | CASSQDRQASKQFF
TRBD1 | once | TRBJ2-7 | TRBV3-1 | TGTGCCAGCAGCCCGCCCGGGACAGAGGACTACGAGCAGTACTTC | CASSPPGTEDYEQYF
TRBD1 | - | TRBJ2-7 | TRBV5-1 | TGCGCCAGCAGCGCACTCGCTCCGGGACAGGGCTACAATGAGCAGTACTTC | CASSALAPGQGYNEQYF
- | - | TRBJ1-6 | TRBV12-3/TRBV12-4 | TGTGCCAGCGTCTACGGTGCGAATTCACCCCTCCACTTT | CASVYGANSPLHF
- | - | TRBJ2-1 | TRBV5-4 | TGTGCCAGCAGCTCCCGGAACTCTTTCTCCTACAATGAGCAGTTCTTC | CASSSRNSFSYNEQFF
- | few | TRBJ2-1 | TRBV20-1 | TGCGGCTTTGGTGGGACCCTGTACAATGAGCAGTTCTTC | CGFGGTLYNEQFF
TRBD2 | few | TRBJ2-1 | TRBV7-2 | TGTGCCAGCAGCTTAAGTAGCGGGGAGTACAATGAGCAGTTCTTC | CASSLSSGEYNEQFF
- | few | TRBJ1-1 | TRBV5-1 | TGCGCCAGCAGCTTCAGCTACAGGGACACTGAAGCTTTCTTT | CASSFSYRDTEAFF
TRBD1 | few | TRBJ2-3 | TRBV27 | TGTGCCAGCAGAACCGTTACAGGGGCGGATACGCAGTATTTT | CASRTVTGADTQYF
TRBD1 | few | TRBJ2-3 | TRBV5-1 | TGCGCCAGCACCGCGCTGACAGGGGGCGAAGATACGCAGTATTTT | CASTALTGGEDTQYF
TRBD1 | once | TRBJ2-7 | TRBV12-3/TRBV12-4 | TGTGCCAGCATGGGACAGGTCTCCAACGAGCAGTACTTC | CASMGQVSNEQYF
TRBD2 | - | TRBJ2-2 | TRBV7-8 | TGTGCCAGCAGCTTAGTGGTTGGACTAGCAATAACCGGGGAGCTGTTTTTT | CASSLVVGLAITGELFF
- | few | TRBJ2-1 | TRBV7-2 | TGTGCCAGCAGCTTATGGGGGCCGAGAGGTCTATCCGGCAATGAGCAGTTCTTC | CASSLWGPRGLSGNEQFF
TRBD1 | few | TRBJ2-6 | TRBV12-3/TRBV12-4 | TGTGCCAGCAGTCCGACCGGGACAGGACACTCTGGGGCCAACGTCCTGACTTTC | CASSPTGTGHSGANVLTF
- | - | TRBJ1-2 | TRBV2 | TGTGCCAGCAGCCGGACAGATTTCTATGGCTACACCTTC | CASSRTDFYGYTF
TRBD1 | - | TRBJ1-5 | TRBV20-1 | TGCAGTGCGGTCGGGACAGGGGCCAATCAGCCCCAGCATTTT | CSAVGTGANQPQHF
- | - | TRBJ2-3 | TRBV12-3/TRBV12-4 | TGTGCCAGCAGTTACGACAGTAAATACACAGATACGCAGTATTTT | CASSYDSKYTDTQYF
TRBD1 | - | TRBJ1-2 | TRBV11-2 | TGTGCCAGCAGCGGCGACAGGGGGGCCCCCTCTAACTATGGCTACACCTTC | CASSGDRGAPSNYGYTF
- | - | TRBJ2-3 | TRBV4-1 | TGCGCCAGCAGCCTCCGGATAGCCAGCACAGATACGCAGTATTTT | CASSLRIASTDTQYF
- | - | TRBJ2-5 | TRBV29-1 | TGCAGCGTTGAATTTCTGGGGGTACTGGAGACCCAGTACTTC | CSVEFLGVLETQYF
- | - | TRBJ1-2 | TRBV27 | TGTGCCAGCAGTTTTTCGGGGGGCCCCTATGGCTACACCTTC | CASSFSGGPYGYTF
- | - | TRBJ1-1 | TRBV20-1 | TGCAGTGCTGACAGACCGAACACTGAAGCTTTCTTT | CSADRPNTEAFF
TRBD1 | few | TRBJ1-1 | TRBV3-1 | TGTGCCAGCAGCAACGCTGGACAGGGACCTGAAGCTTTCTTT | CASSNAGQGPEAFF
- | few | TRBJ1-1 | TRBV15 | TGTGCCACCAGCAGAGACCCGGTTTACACTGAAGCTTTCTTT | CATSRDPVYTEAFF
- | - | TRBJ2-7 | TRBV15 | TGTGCCACCAGCAGAAGTCGGGTGGGCTACGAGCAGTACTTC | CATSRSRVGYEQYF
- | few | TRBJ2-3 | TRBV6-6 | TGTGCCAGCAGTTGGACGGGGGTCAGCACAGATACGCAGTATTTT | CASSWTGVSTDTQYF
- | - | TRBJ1-2 | TRBV3-2 | TGTGCCAGCCCCGAGGGGGGTTACACCTTC | CASPEGGYTF
- | - | TRBJ2-1 | TRBV6-2/TRBV6-3 | TGTGCCAGTGAGACCTACAATGAGCGGTTCTTC | CASETYNERFF